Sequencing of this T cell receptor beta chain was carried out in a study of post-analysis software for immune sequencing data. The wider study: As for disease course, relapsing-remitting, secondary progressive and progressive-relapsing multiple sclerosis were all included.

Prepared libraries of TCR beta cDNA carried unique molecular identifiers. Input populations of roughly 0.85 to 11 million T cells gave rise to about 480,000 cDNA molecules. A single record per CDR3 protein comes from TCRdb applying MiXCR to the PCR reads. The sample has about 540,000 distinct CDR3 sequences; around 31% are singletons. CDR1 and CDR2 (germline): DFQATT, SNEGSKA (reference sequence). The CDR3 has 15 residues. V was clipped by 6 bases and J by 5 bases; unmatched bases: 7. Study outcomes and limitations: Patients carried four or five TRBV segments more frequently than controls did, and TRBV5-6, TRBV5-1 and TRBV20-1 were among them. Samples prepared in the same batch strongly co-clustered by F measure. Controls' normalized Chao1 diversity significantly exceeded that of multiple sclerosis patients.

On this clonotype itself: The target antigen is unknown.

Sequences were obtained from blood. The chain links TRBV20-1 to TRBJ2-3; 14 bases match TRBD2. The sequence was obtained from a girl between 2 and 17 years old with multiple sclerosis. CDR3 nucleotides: TGCAGTGCGGCGACTAGCGGGGGGGTGGGAGATACGCAGTATTTT. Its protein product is CSAATSGGVGDTQYF.